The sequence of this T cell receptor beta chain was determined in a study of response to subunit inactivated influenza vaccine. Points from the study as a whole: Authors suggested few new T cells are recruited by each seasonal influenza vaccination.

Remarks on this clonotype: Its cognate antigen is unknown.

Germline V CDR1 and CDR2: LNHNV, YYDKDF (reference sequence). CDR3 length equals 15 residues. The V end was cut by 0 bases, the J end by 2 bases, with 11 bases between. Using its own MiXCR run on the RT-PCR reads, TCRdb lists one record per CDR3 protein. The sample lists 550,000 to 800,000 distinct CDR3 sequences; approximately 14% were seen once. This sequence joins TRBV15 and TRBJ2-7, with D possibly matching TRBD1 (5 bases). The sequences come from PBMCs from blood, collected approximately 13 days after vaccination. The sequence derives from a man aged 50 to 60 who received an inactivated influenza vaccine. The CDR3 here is CATSRDLGRAYEQYF. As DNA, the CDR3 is TGTGCCACCAGCAGAGATCTTGGCAGGGCCTACGAGCAGTACTTC.